This T cell receptor beta chain was obtained from a study of tumor-infiltrating lymphocytes in primary liver carcinoma. Background on the study: Patients of both sexes were 30 to 69 years old. The number of productive TCRbeta reads per sample ranged from roughly 3.5 to 8 million and was similar across tissue types. Findings and limits, study-wide: Tumor-blood pairs (like tumor-adjacent pairs) overlapped less than tumor region pairs did.

This CDR3 has 16 residues. Germline V gives CDR1 SGHAT, CDR2 FQNNGV. V was pared by 7 bases and J by 0 bases, with 16 bases between. A constant-region primer primed TCR beta cDNA synthesis from 400 to 600 ng of total RNA. Generation of the TCR beta libraries relied on three nested multiplex PCR rounds using slightly modified ARM-PCR. Amplification in the first two PCR rounds was performed using TRBV1-TRBV30 forward primers and a C-beta reverse primer for 10 cycles each. TCRdb reanalysed the multiplex PCR reads using MiXCR and keeps one entry per CDR3 protein. The sample consists of about 320,000 distinct CDR3 sequences, roughly three fifths of them appearing once. Extraction also yielded germline DNA, while blood RNA was obtained from unsorted whole blood. Regarding this clonotype: What it binds is not known.

The specimen was peripheral blood. The TCR was taken from a woman in her twenties or thirties with primary liver carcinoma and hepatitis B virus infection. The V call is TRBV11-2, the J call TRBJ2-1; either TRBD1 or TRBD2 may fit D (6 bases each). The DNA for the CDR3 is TGTGCCAGCATCGTGGAGGGACAAGTCTCCTACAATGAGCAGTTCTTC. This codes for CASIVEGQVSYNEQFF.